The 8 T cell receptor beta chains below all came from one sample that was sequenced in a study of blood T cell repertoires in COVID-19. Sequencing was performed with immunoSEQ multiplex PCR; in TCRdb, only in-frame clones are kept and a portion is missing. This table has around 77,000 clones, roughly four fifths appearing once. What was sequenced was peripheral blood. These receptors were collected from a woman aged 80 or over with active or convalescent COVID-19.

This clone was seen a few times. The chain recombines TRBV6-5 with TRBJ2-7; D is unclear. The CDR3 totals 14 residues. Germline V lookup: CDR1 MNHEY, CDR2 SVGAGI. V was pared by 8 bases and J by 0 bases, with 14 bases between. In DNA, the CDR3 is TGTGCCAGCCTTTGGCATTTAAGCTCCTACGAGCAGTACTTC. It encodes CASLWHLSSYEQYF.

This clone was counted between two and nine times. The chain carries TRBV30 and TRBJ1-3, with no clear D. CDR3 length equals 16 residues. From germline, CDR1 is GTSNPN and CDR2 SVGIG (reference sequence). Trimming took 0 bases from V and 0 from J, leaving 12 bases between them. CDR3 DNA sequence: TGTGCCTGGAGTGTCCCGGACTCCAGCTCTGGAAACACCATATATTTT. It is translated as CAWSVPDSSSGNTIYF.

This sequence joins TRBV7-2 and TRBJ2-1; 11 bases map to TRBD2. Germline V lookup: CDR1 SGHTA, CDR2 FQGNSA. The CDR3 runs to 14 residues. Unmatched junction bases numbered 7, after V lost 5 bases and J lost 10 bases. The CDR3 nucleotides read TGTGCCAGCAGCCCTGGGGGGACTAGCGGCGAGCAGTTCTTC. It translates to CASSPGGTSGEQFF.

The chain joins TRBV5-4 to TRBJ2-3; a possible D gene is TRBD1 (6 bases). The germline V gene has CDR1 SGHNT and CDR2 YYREEE (reference sequence). CDR3 length equals 14 residues. The ends were cut back, 3 bases at V and 4 bases at J, with 12 bases in the middle. CDR3 DNA sequence: TGTGCCAGCAGCTCCGTAGGGGGAGCAGATACGCAGTATTTT. Encoded protein: CASSSVGGADTQYF.

V and J are TRBV5-1 and TRBJ2-7; D call uncertain. With 1 base removed from V and 2 bases from J, the gap between germline ends came to 16 bases. CDR1 is SGHRS and CDR2 is YFSETQ in the germline V gene. The CDR3 is made up of 16 amino acids. In DNA form, the CDR3 reads TGCGCCAGCAGCTTGATCTTCCGCGGCCTTCCCTACGAGCAGTACTTC. Amino acid sequence: CASSLIFRGLPYEQYF.

The V and J genes are TRBV5-6 and TRBJ2-3, with D uncertain. Trimming took off 6 bases at V and 6 bases at J, with 11 bases between the two ends. CDR1 and CDR2 from the germline V gene are SGHDT and YYEEEE. This CDR3 region has 12 residues. The CDR3 protein is CASIKASDTQYF. DNA for the CDR3: TGTGCCAGCATTAAAGCCTCCGATACGCAGTATTTT. Full variable domain (remainder filled in from reference TRBV5-6 and TRBJ2-3): DAGVTQSPTHLIKTRGQQVTLRCSPKSGHDTVSWYQQALGQGPQFIFQYYEEEERQRGNFPDRFSGHQFPNYSSELNVNALLLGDSALYLCASIKASDTQYFGPGTRLTVL.

The gene calls are TRBV12-5 and TRBJ1-1; 11 bases map to TRBD1. Germline-derived CDR1 and CDR2 are LGHNT and FRNRAP. Trimming at V came to 0 bases and at J to 8 bases, leaving 8 bases not matched to a gene. The CDR3 runs to 16 residues. The CDR3 DNA reads as TGTGCTAGTGGTTTGGTAAGCGGACAGGGGGCCATAGAAGCTTTCTTT. It encodes CASGLVSGQGAIEAFF.

The gene calls are TRBV19 and TRBJ1-4; 9 bases map to TRBD1. This CDR3 spans 14 amino acids. With 4 bases clipped from V and 8 bases from J, the junction kept 5 bases outside the gene matches. CDR1 is LNHDA and CDR2 is SQIVND in the germline V gene (reference sequence). In DNA, the CDR3 is TGTGCCAGTAGTAGGGGACAGGGCGGAGAAAAACTGTTTTTT. Translated, it gives CASSRGQGGEKLFF.